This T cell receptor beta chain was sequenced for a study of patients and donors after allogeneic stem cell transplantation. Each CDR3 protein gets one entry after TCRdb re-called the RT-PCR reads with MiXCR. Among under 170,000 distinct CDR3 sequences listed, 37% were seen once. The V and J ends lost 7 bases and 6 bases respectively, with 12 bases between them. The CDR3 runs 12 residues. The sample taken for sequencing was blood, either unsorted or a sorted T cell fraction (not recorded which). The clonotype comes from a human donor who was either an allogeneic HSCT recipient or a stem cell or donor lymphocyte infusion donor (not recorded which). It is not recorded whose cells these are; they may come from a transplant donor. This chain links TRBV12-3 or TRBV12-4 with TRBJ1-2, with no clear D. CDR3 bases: TGTGCCAGCACCATAGCCCTAAATGGCTACACCTTC. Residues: CASTIALNGYTF.